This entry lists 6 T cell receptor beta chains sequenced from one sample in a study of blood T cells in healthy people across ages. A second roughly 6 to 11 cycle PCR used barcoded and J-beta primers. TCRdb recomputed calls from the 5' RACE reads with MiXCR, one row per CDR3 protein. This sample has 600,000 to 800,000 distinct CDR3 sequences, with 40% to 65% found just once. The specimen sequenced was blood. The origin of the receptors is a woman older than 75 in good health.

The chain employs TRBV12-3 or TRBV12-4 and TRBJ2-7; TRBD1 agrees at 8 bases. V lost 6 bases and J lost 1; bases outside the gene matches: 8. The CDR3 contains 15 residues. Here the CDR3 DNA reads TGTGCCAGCAGAAGACAGGGGAGGAAATCCTACGAGCAGTACTTC. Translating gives CASRRQGRKSYEQYF.

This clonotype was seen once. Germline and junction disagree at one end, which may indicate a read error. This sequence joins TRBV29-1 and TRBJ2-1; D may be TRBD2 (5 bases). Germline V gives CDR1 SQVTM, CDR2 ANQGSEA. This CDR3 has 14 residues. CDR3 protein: CSARKRELSNGQFF. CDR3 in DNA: TGCAGCGCCAGAAAACGGGAATTAAGCAATGGGCAGTTCTTC.

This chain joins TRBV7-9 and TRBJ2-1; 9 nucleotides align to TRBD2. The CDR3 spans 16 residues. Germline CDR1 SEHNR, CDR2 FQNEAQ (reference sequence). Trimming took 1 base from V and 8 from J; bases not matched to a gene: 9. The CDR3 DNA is TGTGCCAGCAGCTTAGAGGGGGCGGGAGGGCGCGATGAGCAGTTCTTC. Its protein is CASSLEGAGGRDEQFF.

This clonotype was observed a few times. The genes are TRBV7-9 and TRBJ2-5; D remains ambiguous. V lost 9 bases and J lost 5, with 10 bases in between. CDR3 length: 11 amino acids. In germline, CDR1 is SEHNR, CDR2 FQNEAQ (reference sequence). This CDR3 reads CARTLRETQYF. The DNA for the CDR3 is TGTGCCAGAACTTTGCGGGAGACCCAGTACTTC.

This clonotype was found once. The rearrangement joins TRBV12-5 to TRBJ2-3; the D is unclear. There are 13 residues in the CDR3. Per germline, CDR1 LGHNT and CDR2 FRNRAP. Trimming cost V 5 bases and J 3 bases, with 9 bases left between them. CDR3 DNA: TGTGCTAGTGGTGTCTCTACGACAGATACGCAGTATTTT. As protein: CASGVSTTDTQYF.

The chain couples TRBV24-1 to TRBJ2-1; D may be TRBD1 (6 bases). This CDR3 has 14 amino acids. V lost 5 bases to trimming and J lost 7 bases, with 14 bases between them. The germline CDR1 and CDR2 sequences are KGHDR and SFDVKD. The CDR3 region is CATSGAGAANEQFF. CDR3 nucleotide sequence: TGTGCCACCAGTGGGGCAGGGGCTGCAAATGAGCAGTTCTTC.